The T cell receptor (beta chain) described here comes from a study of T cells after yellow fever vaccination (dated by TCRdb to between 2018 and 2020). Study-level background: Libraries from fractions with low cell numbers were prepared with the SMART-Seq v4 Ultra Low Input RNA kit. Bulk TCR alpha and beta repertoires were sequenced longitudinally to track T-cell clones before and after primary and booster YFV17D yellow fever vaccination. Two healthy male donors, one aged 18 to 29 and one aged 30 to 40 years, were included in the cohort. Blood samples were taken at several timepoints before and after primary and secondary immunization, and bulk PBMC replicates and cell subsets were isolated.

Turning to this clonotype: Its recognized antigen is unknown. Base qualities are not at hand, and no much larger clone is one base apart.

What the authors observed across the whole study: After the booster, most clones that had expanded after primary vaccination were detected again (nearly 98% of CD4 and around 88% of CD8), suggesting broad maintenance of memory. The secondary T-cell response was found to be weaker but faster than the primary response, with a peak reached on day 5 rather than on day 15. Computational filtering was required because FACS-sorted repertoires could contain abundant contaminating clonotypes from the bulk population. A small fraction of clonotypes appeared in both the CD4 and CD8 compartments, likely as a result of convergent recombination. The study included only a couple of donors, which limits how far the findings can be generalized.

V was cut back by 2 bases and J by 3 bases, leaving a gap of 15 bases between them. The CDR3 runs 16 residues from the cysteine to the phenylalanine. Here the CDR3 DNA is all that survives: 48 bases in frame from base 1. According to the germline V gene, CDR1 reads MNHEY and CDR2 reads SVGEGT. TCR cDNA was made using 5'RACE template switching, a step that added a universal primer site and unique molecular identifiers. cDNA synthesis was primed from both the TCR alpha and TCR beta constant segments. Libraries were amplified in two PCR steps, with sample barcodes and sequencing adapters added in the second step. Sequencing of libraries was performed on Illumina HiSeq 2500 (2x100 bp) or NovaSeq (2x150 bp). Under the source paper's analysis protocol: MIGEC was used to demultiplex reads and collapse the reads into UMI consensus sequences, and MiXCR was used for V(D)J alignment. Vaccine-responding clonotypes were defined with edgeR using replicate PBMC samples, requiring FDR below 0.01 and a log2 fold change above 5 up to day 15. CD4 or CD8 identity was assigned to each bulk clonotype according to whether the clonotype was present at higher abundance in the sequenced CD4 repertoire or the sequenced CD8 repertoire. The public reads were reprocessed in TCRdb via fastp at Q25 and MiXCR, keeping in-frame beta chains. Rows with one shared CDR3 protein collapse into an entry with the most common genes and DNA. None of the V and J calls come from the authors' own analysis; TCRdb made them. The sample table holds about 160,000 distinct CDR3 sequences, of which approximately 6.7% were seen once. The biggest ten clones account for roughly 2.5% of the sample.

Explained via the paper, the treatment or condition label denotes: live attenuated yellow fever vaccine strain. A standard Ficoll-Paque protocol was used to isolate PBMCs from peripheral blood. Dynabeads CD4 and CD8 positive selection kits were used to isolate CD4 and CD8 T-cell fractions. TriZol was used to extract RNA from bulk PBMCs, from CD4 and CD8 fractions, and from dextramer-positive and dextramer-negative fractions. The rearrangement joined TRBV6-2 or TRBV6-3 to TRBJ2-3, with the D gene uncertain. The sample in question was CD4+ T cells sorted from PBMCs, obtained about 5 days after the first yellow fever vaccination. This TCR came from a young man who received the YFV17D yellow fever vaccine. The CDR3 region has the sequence CASSYSRYSQTDTQYF. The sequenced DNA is TGTGCCAGCAGTTACAGTCGCTACAGCCAGACAGATACGCAGTATTTT.